Listed below are T cell receptor beta chains from one sample, sequenced in a study of identical twins. MiXCR was run by TCRdb on the 5' RACE reads, yielding one entry per CDR3 protein. The sample lists some 1,700,000 distinct CDR3 sequences, less than 40% occurring once. Specimen: cord blood. These receptors all come from a newborn girl in good health. The CDR3 runs from the conserved cysteine through the conserved F or W. A D gene is named only where the DNA matches it firmly. Size values are once, few and many counts, or a class for expanded clones, and some rows have none.

v_call: TRBV7-9; clone_size: few; j_call: TRBJ1-2; d_call: -; cdr3_aa: CASSLANRWGYGYTF; cdr3_nt: TGTGCCAGCAGCTTAGCGAACAGGTGGGGGTATGGCTACACCTTC
v_call: TRBV7-2; clone_size: -; j_call: TRBJ2-7; d_call: -; cdr3_aa: CASSLATRSEQYF; cdr3_nt: TGTGCCAGCAGCTTAGCGACTAGGAGCGAGCAGTACTTC
v_call: TRBV2; clone_size: -; j_call: TRBJ2-1; d_call: TRBD2; cdr3_aa: CANSGTSGGEEQFF; cdr3_nt: TGTGCCAATTCCGGGACTAGCGGGGGGGAAGAGCAGTTCTTC
v_call: TRBV28; clone_size: -; j_call: TRBJ2-5; d_call: -; cdr3_aa: CASTEPGRPWEQYF; cdr3_nt: TGTGCCAGCACTGAACCGGGACGGCCCTGGGAGCAGTACTTC
v_call: TRBV5-1; clone_size: few; j_call: TRBJ2-3; d_call: -; cdr3_aa: CASSGRWTQYF; cdr3_nt: TGCGCCAGCAGCGGTCGTTGGACGCAGTATTTT
v_call: TRBV10-3; clone_size: -; j_call: TRBJ1-2; d_call: TRBD1; cdr3_aa: CAISEGLDRAEPLGYTF; cdr3_nt: TGTGCCATCAGTGAGGGTCTAGACAGGGCGGAGCCCTTGGGCTACACCTTC
v_call: TRBV20-1; clone_size: few; j_call: TRBJ2-4; d_call: TRBD1; cdr3_aa: CSAAQGQGGNIQYF; cdr3_nt: TGCAGTGCCGCACAGGGACAGGGGGGAAACATTCAGTACTTC
v_call: TRBV10-3; clone_size: few; j_call: TRBJ2-5; d_call: -; cdr3_aa: CAISGTNSISRHQETQYF; cdr3_nt: TGTGCCATCAGTGGAACTAATTCGATCAGCCGGCACCAAGAGACCCAGTACTTC
v_call: TRBV7-9; clone_size: few; j_call: TRBJ1-2; d_call: TRBD1; cdr3_aa: CASSSHRDRSYGYTF; cdr3_nt: TGTGCCAGCAGCTCACACCGGGACAGGTCCTATGGCTACACCTTC
v_call: TRBV6-2/TRBV6-3; clone_size: -; j_call: TRBJ2-7; d_call: -; cdr3_aa: CASSYPDRFSSYEQYF; cdr3_nt: TGTGCCAGCAGTTACCCAGACAGGTTCAGCTCCTACGAGCAGTACTTC
v_call: TRBV10-3; clone_size: few; j_call: TRBJ1-4; d_call: -; cdr3_aa: CATSASKEKLFF; cdr3_nt: TGTGCCACTTCGGCATCCAAAGAAAAACTGTTTTTT
v_call: TRBV20-1; clone_size: -; j_call: TRBJ2-3; d_call: TRBD2; cdr3_aa: CSAPSSGGAPDTQYF; cdr3_nt: TGCAGTGCTCCCAGTAGCGGGGGGGCCCCAGATACGCAGTATTTT
v_call: TRBV2; clone_size: few; j_call: TRBJ1-2; d_call: -; cdr3_aa: CASNHGGRGYGYTF; cdr3_nt: TGTGCCAGCAATCACGGGGGGCGCGGCTATGGCTACACCTTC
v_call: TRBV5-1; clone_size: few; j_call: TRBJ1-4; d_call: -; cdr3_aa: CASRLQQGRNEKLFF; cdr3_nt: TGCGCCAGCAGGCTTCAACAGGGACGTAATGAAAAACTGTTTTTT
v_call: TRBV28; clone_size: few; j_call: TRBJ2-3; d_call: TRBD2; cdr3_aa: CASSPPWEGRTDTQYF; cdr3_nt: TGTGCCAGCAGTCCCCCCTGGGAGGGCCGGACAGATACGCAGTATTTT
v_call: TRBV20-1; clone_size: few; j_call: TRBJ1-2; d_call: TRBD1; cdr3_aa: CSARKGQGALNYGYTF; cdr3_nt: TGCAGTGCTAGAAAGGGGCAGGGGGCCCTTAACTATGGCTACACCTTC
v_call: TRBV4-1; clone_size: -; j_call: TRBJ1-4; d_call: -; cdr3_aa: CAGSQEGRVEKLFF; cdr3_nt: TGCGCCGGCAGCCAAGAGGGTAGAGTGGAAAAACTGTTTTTT
v_call: TRBV10-3; clone_size: -; j_call: TRBJ2-3; d_call: -; cdr3_aa: CAIRVGPRTDTQYF; cdr3_nt: TGTGCCATCAGGGTGGGACCCCGCACAGATACGCAGTATTTT
v_call: TRBV5-1; clone_size: -; j_call: TRBJ2-1; d_call: -; cdr3_aa: CASSLSAADNEQFF; cdr3_nt: TGCGCCAGCAGCTTGTCGGCTGCAGACAATGAGCAGTTCTTC
v_call: TRBV30; clone_size: -; j_call: TRBJ2-7; d_call: -; cdr3_aa: CAWSIDRYEQYF; cdr3_nt: TGTGCCTGGAGTATAGACCGCTACGAGCAGTACTTC
v_call: TRBV11-2; clone_size: many; j_call: TRBJ2-7; d_call: -; cdr3_aa: CASSLAGLSYEQYF; cdr3_nt: TGTGCCAGCAGCTTAGCGGGCCTCTCCTACGAGCAGTACTTC
v_call: TRBV28; clone_size: few; j_call: TRBJ2-7; d_call: TRBD2; cdr3_aa: CASSIPSTSGSYEQYF; cdr3_nt: TGTGCCAGCAGTATCCCGTCGACTAGCGGTTCCTACGAGCAGTACTTC